These 2 T cell receptor beta chains originate from one sample sequenced in a study of shared clonotypes between healthy human individuals. Profiling relied on immunoSEQ multiplex PCR, and the TCRdb table lists in-frame clones only, not all of them. This sample has 2 million to 3 million clones; 80% to 95% occur once, and the top ten carry around 0.37%. Input material: naive CD4+ T cells from PBMCs. Indicated subset: CD45RA+ positively selected. The receptors were gathered from a man younger than 30 in good health. Some clones in this sample may be carry-over from other donors' samples.

The chain joins TRBV14 to TRBJ1-1; 10 bases are a match to TRBD1. The CDR3 spans 15 residues. The J segment lost 11 bases and the V segment lost 1 base, leaving 10 bases of the junction unmatched. Germline CDR1 and CDR2: SGHDN and FVKESK. DNA of the CDR3: TGTGCCAGCAGCCAAGGGGTGACAGGGGGCGTTCAGGCTTTCTTT. Amino acid sequence: CASSQGVTGGVQAFF.

V and J are TRBV6-5 and TRBJ1-5; 8 bases fit TRBD1. The V and J ends lost 2 bases and 2 bases, in that order; junction bases with no gene match: 2. The CDR3 is 15 amino acids. Germline V gene lookup returns CDR1 MNHEY and CDR2 SVGAGI. The CDR3 sequence is CASSYDRGRNQPQHF. CDR3 nucleotides: TGTGCCAGCAGTTACGACAGGGGACGCAATCAGCCCCAGCATTTT.